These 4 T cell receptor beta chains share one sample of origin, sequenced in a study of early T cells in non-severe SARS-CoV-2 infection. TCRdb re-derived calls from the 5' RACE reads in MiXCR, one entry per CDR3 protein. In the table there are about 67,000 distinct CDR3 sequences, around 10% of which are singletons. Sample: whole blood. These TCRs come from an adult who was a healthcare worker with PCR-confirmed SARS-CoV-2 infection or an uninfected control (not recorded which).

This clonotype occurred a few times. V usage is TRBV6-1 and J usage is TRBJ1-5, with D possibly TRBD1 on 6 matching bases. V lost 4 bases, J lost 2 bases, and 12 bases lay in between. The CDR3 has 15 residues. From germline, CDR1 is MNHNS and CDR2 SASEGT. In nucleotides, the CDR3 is TGTGCCAGCAGTGGACAGGCGGGGGGCAATCAGCCCCAGCATTTT. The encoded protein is CASSGQAGGNQPQHF.

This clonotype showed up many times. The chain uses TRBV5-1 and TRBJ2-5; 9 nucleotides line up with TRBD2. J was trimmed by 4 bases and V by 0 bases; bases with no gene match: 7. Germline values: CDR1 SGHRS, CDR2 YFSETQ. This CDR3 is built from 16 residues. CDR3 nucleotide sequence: TGCGCCAGCAGCTTGGGACCGGGACTAGCTGCAGAGACCCAGTACTTC. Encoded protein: CASSLGPGLAAETQYF.

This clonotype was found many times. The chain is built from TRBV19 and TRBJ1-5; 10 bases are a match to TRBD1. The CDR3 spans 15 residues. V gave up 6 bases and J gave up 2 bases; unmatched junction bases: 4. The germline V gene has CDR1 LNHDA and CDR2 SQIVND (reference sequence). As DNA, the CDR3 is TGTGCCAGTAGCCGGACAGGGGGAGGCAATCAGCCCCAGCATTTT. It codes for CASSRTGGGNQPQHF. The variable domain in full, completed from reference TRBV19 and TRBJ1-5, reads DGGITQSPKYLFRKEGQNVTLSCEQNLNHDAMYWYRQDPGQGLRLIYYSQIVNDFQKGDIAEGYSVSREKKESFPLTVTSAQKNPTAFYLCASSRTGGGNQPQHFGDGTRLSIL.

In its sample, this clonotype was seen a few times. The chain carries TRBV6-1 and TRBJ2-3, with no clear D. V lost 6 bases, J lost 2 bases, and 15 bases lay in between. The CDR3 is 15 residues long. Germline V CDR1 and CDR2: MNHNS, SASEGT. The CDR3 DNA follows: TGTGCCAGCAGGGCCCAACAAGGCCTCACAGATACGCAGTATTTT. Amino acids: CASRAQQGLTDTQYF.